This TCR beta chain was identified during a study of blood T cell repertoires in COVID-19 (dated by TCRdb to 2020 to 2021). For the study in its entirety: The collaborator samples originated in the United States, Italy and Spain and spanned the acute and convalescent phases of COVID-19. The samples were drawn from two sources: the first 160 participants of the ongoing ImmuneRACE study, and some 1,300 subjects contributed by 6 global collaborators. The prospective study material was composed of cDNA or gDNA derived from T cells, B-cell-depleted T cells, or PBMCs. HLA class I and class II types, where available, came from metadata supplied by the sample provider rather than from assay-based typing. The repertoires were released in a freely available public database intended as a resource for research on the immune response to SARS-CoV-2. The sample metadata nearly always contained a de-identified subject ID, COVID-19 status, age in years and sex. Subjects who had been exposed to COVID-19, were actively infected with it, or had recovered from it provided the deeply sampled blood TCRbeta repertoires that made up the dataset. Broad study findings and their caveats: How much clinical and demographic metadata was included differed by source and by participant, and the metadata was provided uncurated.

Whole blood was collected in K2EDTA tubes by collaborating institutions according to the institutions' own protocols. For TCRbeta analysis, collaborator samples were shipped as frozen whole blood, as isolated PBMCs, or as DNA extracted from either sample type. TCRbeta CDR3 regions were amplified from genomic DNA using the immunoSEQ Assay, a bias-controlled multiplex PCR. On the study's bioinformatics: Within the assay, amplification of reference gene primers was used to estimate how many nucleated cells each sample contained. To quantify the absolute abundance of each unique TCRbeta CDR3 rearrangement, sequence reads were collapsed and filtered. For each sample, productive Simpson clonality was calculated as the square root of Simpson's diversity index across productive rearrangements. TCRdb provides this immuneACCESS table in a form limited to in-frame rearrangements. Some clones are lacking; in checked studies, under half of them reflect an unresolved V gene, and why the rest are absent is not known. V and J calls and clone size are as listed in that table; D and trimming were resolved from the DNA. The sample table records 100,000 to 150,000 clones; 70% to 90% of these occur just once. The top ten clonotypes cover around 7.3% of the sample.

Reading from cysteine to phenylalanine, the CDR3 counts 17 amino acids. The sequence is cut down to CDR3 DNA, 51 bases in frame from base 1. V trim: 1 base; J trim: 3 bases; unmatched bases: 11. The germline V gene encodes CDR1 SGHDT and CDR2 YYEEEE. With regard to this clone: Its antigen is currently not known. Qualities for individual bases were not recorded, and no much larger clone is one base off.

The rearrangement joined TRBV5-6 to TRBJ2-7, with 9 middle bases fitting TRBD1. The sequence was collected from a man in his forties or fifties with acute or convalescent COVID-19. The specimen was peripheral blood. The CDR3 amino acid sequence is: CASSLRFTGQGSYEQYF. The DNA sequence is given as TGTGCCAGCAGCTTGAGGTTCACGGGACAGGGCAGCTACGAGCAGTACTTC.